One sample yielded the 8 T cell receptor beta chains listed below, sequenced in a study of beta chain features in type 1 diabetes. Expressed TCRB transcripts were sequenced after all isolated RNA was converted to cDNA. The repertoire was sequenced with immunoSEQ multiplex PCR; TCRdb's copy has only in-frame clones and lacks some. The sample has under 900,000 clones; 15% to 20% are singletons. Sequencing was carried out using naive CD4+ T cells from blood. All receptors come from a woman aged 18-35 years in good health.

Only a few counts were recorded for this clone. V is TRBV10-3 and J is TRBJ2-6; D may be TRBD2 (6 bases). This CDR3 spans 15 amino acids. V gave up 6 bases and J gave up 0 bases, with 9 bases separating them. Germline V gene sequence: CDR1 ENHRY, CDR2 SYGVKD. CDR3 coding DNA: TGTGCCATCAGCGGGGGATTCTCTGGGGCCAACGTCCTGACTTTC. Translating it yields CAISGGFSGANVLTF.

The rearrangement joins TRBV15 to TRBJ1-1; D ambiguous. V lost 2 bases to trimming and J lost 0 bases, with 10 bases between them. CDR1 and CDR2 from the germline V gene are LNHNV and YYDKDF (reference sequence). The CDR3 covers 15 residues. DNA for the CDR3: TGTGCCACCAGCAGAACAATTGGCGTGAACACTGAAGCTTTCTTT. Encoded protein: CATSRTIGVNTEAFF.

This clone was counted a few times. The CDR3 DNA reads TGTGCCAGCTCACCGGGACAGGGGGCCCTTGGCTACACCTTC. Amino acids: CASSPGQGALGYTF. The V and J genes are TRBV18 and TRBJ1-2; 12 positions match TRBD1. Looked up from germline, CDR1 is KGHSH and CDR2 is LQKENI. V lost 3 bases to trimming and J lost 7 bases; unmatched junction nucleotides: 3. CDR3 size: 14 residues.

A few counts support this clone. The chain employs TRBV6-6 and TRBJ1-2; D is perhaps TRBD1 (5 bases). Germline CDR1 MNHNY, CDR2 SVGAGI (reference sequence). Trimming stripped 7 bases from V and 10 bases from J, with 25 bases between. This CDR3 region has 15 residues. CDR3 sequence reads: CASMGRQTPPEDYTF. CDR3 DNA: TGTGCCAGCATGGGAAGACAGACCCCACCCGAAGACTACACCTTC.

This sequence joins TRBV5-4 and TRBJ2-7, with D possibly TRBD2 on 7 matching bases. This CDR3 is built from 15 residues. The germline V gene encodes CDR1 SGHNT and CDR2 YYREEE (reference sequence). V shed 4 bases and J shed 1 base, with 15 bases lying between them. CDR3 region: CASSESGGTSYEQYF. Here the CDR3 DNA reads TGTGCCAGCAGCGAGTCGGGGGGCACGTCCTACGAGCAGTACTTC.

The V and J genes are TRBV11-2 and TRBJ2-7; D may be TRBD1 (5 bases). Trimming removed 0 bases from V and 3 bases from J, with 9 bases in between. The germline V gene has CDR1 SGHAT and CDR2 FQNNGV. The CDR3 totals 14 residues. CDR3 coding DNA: TGTGCCAGCAGCTTAGATTTAGGGGACTACGAGCAGTACTTC. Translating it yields CASSLDLGDYEQYF. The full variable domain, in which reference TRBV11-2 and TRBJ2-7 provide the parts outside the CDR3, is EAGVAQSPRYKIIEKRQSVAFWCNPISGHATLYWYQQILGQGPKLLIQFQNNGVVDDSQLPKDRFSAERLKGVDSTLKIQPAKLEDSAVYLCASSLDLGDYEQYFGPGTRLTVT.

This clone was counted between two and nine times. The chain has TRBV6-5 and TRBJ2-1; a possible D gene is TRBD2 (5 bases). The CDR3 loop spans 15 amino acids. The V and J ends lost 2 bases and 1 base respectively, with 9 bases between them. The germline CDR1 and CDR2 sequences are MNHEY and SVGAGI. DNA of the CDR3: TGTGCCAGCAGTTACGCGGGCCAGTCCTACAATGAGCAGTTCTTC. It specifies CASSYAGQSYNEQFF.

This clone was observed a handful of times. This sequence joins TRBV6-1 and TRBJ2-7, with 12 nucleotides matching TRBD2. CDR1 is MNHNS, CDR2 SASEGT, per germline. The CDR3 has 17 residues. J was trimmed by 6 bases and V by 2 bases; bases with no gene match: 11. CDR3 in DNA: TGTGCCAGCAGTGAACCTCTCAGGACTAGCGGGAATCGCGAGCAGTACTTC. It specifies CASSEPLRTSGNREQYF.